The 18 T cell receptor beta chains below all came from one sample that was sequenced in a study of T cells expressing NK-cell markers (dated by TCRdb to the early 2020s). Library generation was performed with 5' RACE. TCRdb shows the sequencer as Illumina HiSeq 2000. TCRdb reprocessed the reads into one record per CDR3 protein sequence, lacking DNA. The table for this sample shows 550,000 to 600,000 distinct CDR3 sequences. The ten biggest clones cover roughly 3.5% of the sample. The sample comprised blood T cells: a sorted CD56 or NKG2C T cell subset, CD4+ or CD8+ T cells, or bulk PBMC T cells (not recorded which). All receptors come from a man aged 18-30 years in good health. Donor details come from another sample of the same person, matched by shared clones.

This chain connects TRBV6-6 to TRBJ2-5; no DNA is available, so the TRBD1 call from TCRdb remains unchecked. The germline gives CDR1 MNHNY, CDR2 SVGAGI (reference sequence). The CDR3 extends over 12 amino acids. The CDR3 here is CASSPTAETQYF.

The chain recombines TRBV12-3 or TRBV12-4 with TRBJ2-5; TCRdb's D call, TRBD1, is unchecked because there is no DNA. The CDR3 loop spans 16 amino acids. This CDR3 reads CASSLTRGRGGVTQYF.

The chain carries TRBV30 and TRBJ2-3; TCRdb lists TRBD1, though no DNA is available to test this call. CDR1 and CDR2 from the germline V gene are GTSNPN and SVGIG (reference sequence). The CDR3 is made up of 14 amino acids. This CDR3 is CASPGQGPTDTQYF. Full variable domain (remainder filled in from reference TRBV30 and TRBJ2-3): SQTIHQWPATLVQPVGSPLSLECTVEGTSNPNLYWYRQAAGRGLQLLFYSVGIGQISSEVPQNLSASRPQDRQFILSSKKLLLSDSGFYLCASPGQGPTDTQYFGPGTRLTVL.

J is TRBJ2-1 and V is TRBV10-3; TCRdb calls TRBD2, which cannot be checked without DNA. The length of the CDR3 is 15 residues. Germline loops: CDR1 ENHRY, CDR2 SYGVKD. The CDR3 loop reads CAITAGGPGYNEQFF.

This rearrangement joins TRBV6-1 to TRBJ2-7; no DNA is available, so the TRBD1 call from TCRdb remains unchecked. Looked up from germline, CDR1 is MNHNS and CDR2 is SASEGT. The CDR3 consists of 14 residues. The CDR3 sequence: CASKMTGPGDEQYF.

The rearrangement joins TRBV27 to TRBJ2-5; TCRdb lists TRBD1, though no DNA is available to test this call. The CDR3 covers 15 residues. Germline CDR1 reads MNHEY; CDR2 reads SMNVEV (reference sequence). CDR3 sequence: CASSQTPGRQETQYF.

The chain has TRBV6-2 or TRBV6-3 and TRBJ2-1. The CDR3 has 16 residues. CDR1 and CDR2 from the germline V gene are MNHEY and SVGEGT. This CDR3 is CASSYSKVLTNNEQFF.

The chain has TRBV27 and TRBJ1-5; the D call from TCRdb, TRBD1, cannot be confirmed without DNA. Germline CDR1 reads MNHEY; CDR2 reads SMNVEV (reference sequence). This CDR3 region has 13 residues. This CDR3 is CASTPRGGQPQHF.

V usage is TRBV10-3 and J usage is TRBJ2-3; the D call from TCRdb, TRBD2, cannot be confirmed without DNA. Germline V gene data show CDR1 as ENHRY and CDR2 as SYGVKD. This CDR3 has 16 amino acids. Here the CDR3 reads CAIRDLLEADTDTQYF.

CDR3: CSGLAVLGRGTDTQYF. The chain links TRBV20-1 to TRBJ2-3; TCRdb picks TRBD2, but there is no DNA to check that call. This CDR3 is built from 16 residues. Germline V lookup: CDR1 DFQATT, CDR2 SNEGSKA (reference sequence).

The J gene is TRBJ2-7, the V gene TRBV7-2; TCRdb's D call of TRBD2 is untestable without DNA. The CDR3 sequence is 16 residues long. Per the germline V gene, CDR1 is SGHTA and CDR2 is FQGNSA. The CDR3 sequence is CASSFFSTSGGYEQYF.

The chain employs TRBV29-1 and TRBJ2-3; with no DNA, the TCRdb D assignment of TRBD1 cannot be verified. The CDR3 sequence is 13 residues long. Looked up from germline, CDR1 is SQVTM and CDR2 is ANQGSEA. CDR3 residues: CSVEDRGKYTQYF.

J is TRBJ2-1 and V is TRBV24-1. In germline, CDR1 is KGHDR, CDR2 SFDVKD. This CDR3 is built from 15 residues. CDR3 protein: CATSNTGTTDNEQFF.

The chain links TRBV20-1 to TRBJ2-7; TCRdb calls TRBD2, which cannot be checked without DNA. Germline assignment: CDR1 DFQATT and CDR2 SNEGSKA (reference sequence). This CDR3 is 14 amino acids long. CDR3 in amino acids: CSAPLAGGPNEQYF.

The CDR3 sequence is CAWTHPDRYPYEQYF. This chain uses TRBV30 with TRBJ2-7; the TRBD1 assignment by TCRdb is unverifiable without DNA. CDR1 is GTSNPN, CDR2 SVGIG, per germline (reference sequence). This CDR3 is 15 amino acids long.

The V call is TRBV7-9, the J call TRBJ2-2. The CDR3 runs 16 residues. Germline CDR1 reads SEHNR; CDR2 reads FQNEAQ (reference sequence). This CDR3 reads CASSLVAQRHTGELFF.

The chain employs TRBV4-1 and TRBJ2-1; the TCRdb call, TRBD1, lacks DNA for checking. Germline CDR1 and CDR2: MGHRA and YSYEKL. The CDR3 totals 14 residues. The CDR3 loop reads CASSQTPLGNEQFF.

The chain employs TRBV3-1 and TRBJ1-1; TCRdb's D gene call, TRBD1, goes unchecked for lack of DNA. The CDR3 runs to 15 residues. CDR1 and CDR2 (germline): LGHDT, YNNKEL (reference sequence). This CDR3 is CASSSNRGRNTEAFF. Variable domain in full (rest from reference TRBV3-1 and TRBJ1-1): DTAVSQTPKYLVTQMGNDKSIKCEQNLGHDTMYWYKQDSKKFLKIMFSYNNKELIINETVPNRFSPKSPDKAHLNLHINSLELGDSAVYFCASSSNRGRNTEAFFGQGTRLTVV.